This T cell receptor beta chain was documented in a study of blood T cell repertoires in COVID-19. About the study: COVID-19 samples from acute and convalescent phases originated in the United States, Italy and Spain. Nucleic acid was either cDNA or gDNA, and it came from T cells, B-cell-depleted T cells, or PBMCs.

V lost 3 bases to trimming and J lost 2 bases; unmatched junction nucleotides: 3. This CDR3 spans 14 amino acids. Germline V lookup: CDR1 ENHRY, CDR2 SYGVKD. In the original processing: The assay estimated nucleated cells by amplifying reference gene primers. Generated by immunoSEQ multiplex PCR, the TCRdb table keeps only in-frame clones and is missing some. The V and J calls and clone size were taken over from that table, and D and trimming were inferred from the DNA. The table records approximately 140,000 clones, roughly 87% of them present only once. The sample was peripheral blood. V is TRBV10-3 and J is TRBJ2-7; TRBD1 matches 8 bases. This receptor was obtained from a woman aged 55-69 years with active or convalescent COVID-19. CDR3 in DNA: TGTGCCATCAGTGAAACAGGGGGGACCTACGAGCAGTACTTC. It yields the protein CAISETGGTYEQYF.